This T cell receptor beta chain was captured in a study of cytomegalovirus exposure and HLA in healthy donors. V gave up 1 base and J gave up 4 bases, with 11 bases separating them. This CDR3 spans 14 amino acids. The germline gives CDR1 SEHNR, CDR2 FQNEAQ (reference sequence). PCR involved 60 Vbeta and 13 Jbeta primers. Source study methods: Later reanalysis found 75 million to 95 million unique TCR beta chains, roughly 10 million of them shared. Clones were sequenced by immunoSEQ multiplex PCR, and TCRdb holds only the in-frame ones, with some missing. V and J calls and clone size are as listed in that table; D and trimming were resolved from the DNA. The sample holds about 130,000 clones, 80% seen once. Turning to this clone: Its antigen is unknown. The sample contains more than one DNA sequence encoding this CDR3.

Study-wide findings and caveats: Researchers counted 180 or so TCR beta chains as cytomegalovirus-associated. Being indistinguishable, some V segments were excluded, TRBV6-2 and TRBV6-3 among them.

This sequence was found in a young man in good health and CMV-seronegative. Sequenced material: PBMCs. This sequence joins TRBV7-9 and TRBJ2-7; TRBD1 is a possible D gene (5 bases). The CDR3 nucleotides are TGTGCCAGCAGCTTAGGGCAGGGTGCATACGAGCAGTACTTC. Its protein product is CASSLGQGAYEQYF.